This TCR beta chain comes out of a study of T cells after yellow fever vaccination. Notes on the study in general: Faster peaking, at day 5 versus 15, marked a secondary response that was weaker. Subsequent to the booster, the majority of primary-vaccination clones reappeared (around 97% CD4, approximately 90% CD8).

Template switching by 5'RACE produced TCR cDNA, adding a universal primer site and UMIs. TCRdb recomputed calls from the 5' RACE reads with MiXCR, one row per CDR3 protein. The sample records roughly 500,000 distinct CDR3 sequences, 15% to 20% being singletons. This clonotype was picked up a small number of times. Its antigen is still unknown. The length of the CDR3 is 15 residues. The V and J ends lost 3 bases and 9 bases, in that order; junction bases with no gene match: 11. CDR1 and CDR2 (germline): SGHNT, YENEEA. The clonotype comes from a man aged 25 to 45 who received the YFV17D yellow fever vaccine. V and J are TRBV11-3 and TRBJ2-1, with 7 nucleotides matching TRBD1. The sample consisted of PBMCs, taken 15 days after the yellow fever booster vaccination. The CDR3, as DNA: TGTGCCAGCAGCTTGCGTGTTCAGGGGGTTATTGAGCAGTTCTTC. Protein sequence: CASSLRVQGVIEQFF.